This T cell receptor (beta chain) was documented in a study of blood T cell repertoires in COVID-19. In the study overall: The United States, Italy and Spain were the sources of the acute and convalescent COVID-19 samples. The analysed material was cDNA or gDNA that came from T cells, B-cell-depleted T cells, or PBMCs.

Per the original data handling: By means of reference gene primer amplification, nucleated cell counts were estimated. The assay was immunoSEQ multiplex PCR, and TCRdb's table has in-frame clones only and misses some. Clone size and the V and J calls come from that table; the DNA yielded D and trimming. Of about 670,000 clones detected, approximately 90% appear once; the ten largest clones hold roughly 0.25%. This CDR3 spans 15 amino acids. Between the trimmed V and J ends, which lost 3 bases and 2 bases, there was a span of 13 bases. CDR1 and CDR2 (germline): KGHSH, LQKENI. Sequenced sample: peripheral blood. The source is a woman under 30 with acute or convalescent COVID-19. This chain uses TRBV18 with TRBJ1-1; D possibly corresponds to TRBD1 (6 bases). DNA of the CDR3: TGTGCCAGCTCACCGGTTGCAGGGGTCAACACTGAAGCTTTCTTT. Its protein is CASSPVAGVNTEAFF.